This paragraph covers one TCR beta chain sequence. The antigen remains unidentified. The data were obtained in a study of shared clonotypes between healthy human individuals. Study-wide results and caveats: Generation probabilities were higher for clonotypes shared across all four sorted-subset donors than for unshared ones. An anticipated effect of sequencing depth on clonotype sharing among donors was recognized.

In germline, CDR1 is SGHAT, CDR2 FQDESV (reference sequence). The V end was cut by 2 bases, the J end by 4 bases, with 14 bases between. This CDR3 has 15 residues. Naive CD8 cells comprised CD45RO-negative, CCR7-positively selected cells, excluding terminally differentiated effector memory CD45RA+ cells. It was 150 to 200 ng DNA, 25,000 to 35,000 T cell genomes, that sorted-subset replicate PCRs used. Libraries were prepared by immunoSEQ multiplex PCR; TCRdb keeps only in-frame clonotypes and omits some of them. The sample shows about 2 million clones, over 85% of them seen only once. The source material was naive CD8+ T cells sorted from blood. This sequence originates from a man aged 18 to 30 in good health. The chain combines TRBV11-1 with TRBJ2-5, with D possibly TRBD2 on 6 matching bases. The CDR3, as DNA: TGTGCCAGCAGCTTATCATTAGGGGAGGCAGAGACCCAGTACTTC. It encodes CASSLSLGEAETQYF.